Detailed here is one TCR beta chain. Antigen: not known. These data are taken from a study of PD-1 blockade in classical Hodgkin lymphoma. On the study more broadly: Patients were administered nivolumab (3 mg/kg intravenously) every 2 weeks.

General observations from the study: The drivers behind the repertoire differences, possibly disease activity or prior therapy, remain undefined.

Patients all relapsed after autologous stem cell transplantation, and there was variation in brentuximab vedotin exposure. Sequencing was performed with immunoSEQ multiplex PCR; in TCRdb, only in-frame clones are kept and a portion is missing. The sample has some 45,000 clones; about nine tenths are singletons. CDR3 length: 17 amino acids. Trimming took 8 bases from V and 2 from J, leaving 22 bases between them. CDR1 and CDR2 from the germline V gene are WNHNN and SYGVQD (reference sequence). The clonotype comes from a human donor with classical Hodgkin lymphoma. The sequenced sample was peripheral blood mononuclear cells (PBMCs), obtained at baseline. The V gene is TRBV10-1, the J gene TRBJ1-5; D unclear. Here the CDR3 DNA reads TGCGCCAGCCGATCGTGGTTGGGGATTAGCCGCAATCAGCCCCAGCATTTT. It specifies CASRSWLGISRNQPQHF.